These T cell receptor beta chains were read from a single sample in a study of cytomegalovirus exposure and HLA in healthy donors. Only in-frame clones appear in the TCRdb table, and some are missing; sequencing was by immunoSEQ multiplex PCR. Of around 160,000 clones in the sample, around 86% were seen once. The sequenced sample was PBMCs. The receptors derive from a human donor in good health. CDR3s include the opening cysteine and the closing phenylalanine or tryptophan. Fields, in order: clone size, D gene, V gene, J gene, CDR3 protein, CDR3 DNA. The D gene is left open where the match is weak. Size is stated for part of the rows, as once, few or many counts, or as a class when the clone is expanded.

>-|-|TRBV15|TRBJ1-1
CATSRVIQDASMNTEAFF
TGTGCCACCAGCAGAGTAATCCAGGATGCTTCGATGAACACTGAAGCTTTCTTT
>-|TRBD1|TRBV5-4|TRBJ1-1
CASSLRQGANEAFF
TGTGCCAGCAGCTTGAGACAGGGGGCAAATGAAGCTTTCTTT
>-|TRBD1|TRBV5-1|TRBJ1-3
CASSLGQGINTIYF
TGCGCCAGCAGCTTGGGACAGGGTATAAACACCATATATTTT
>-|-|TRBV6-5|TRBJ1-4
CASSLGGADNEKLFF
TGTGCCAGCAGTTTAGGGGGGGCAGATAATGAAAAACTGTTTTTT
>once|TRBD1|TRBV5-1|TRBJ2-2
CASSLGTGGMTGELFF
TGCGCCAGCAGCTTAGGGACAGGGGGCATGACCGGGGAGCTGTTTTTT
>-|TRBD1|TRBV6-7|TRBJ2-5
CASSYSLRRQGKFQETQYF
TGTGCCAGCAGTTACTCGCTAAGGAGACAGGGAAAATTCCAAGAGACCCAGTACTTC
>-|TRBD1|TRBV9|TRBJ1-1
CASSAWDRGTEAFF
TGTGCCAGCAGCGCTTGGGACAGGGGGACTGAAGCTTTCTTT
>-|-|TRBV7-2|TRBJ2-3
CASSLAGPVTDTQYF
TGTGCCAGCAGCTTAGCGGGCCCAGTCACAGATACGCAGTATTTT
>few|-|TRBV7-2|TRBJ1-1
CASSKSGVNTEAFF
TGTGCCAGCAGTAAGTCAGGGGTTAACACTGAAGCTTTCTTT
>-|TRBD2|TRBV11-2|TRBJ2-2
CASSESGLNSGELFF
TGTGCCAGCAGCGAATCGGGACTAAATAGCGGGGAGCTGTTTTTT
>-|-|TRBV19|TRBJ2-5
CASSTTGQETQYF
TGTGCCAGTAGTACGACAGGTCAGGAGACCCAGTACTTC
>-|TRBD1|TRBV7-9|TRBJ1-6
CASSPPTGGNSPLHF
TGTGCCAGCAGCCCACCGACAGGGGGAAATTCACCCCTCCACTTT
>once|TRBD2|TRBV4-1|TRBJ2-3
CASSQLTQRGVPGGADTQYF
TGCGCCAGCAGCCAACTGACTCAGCGGGGGGTGCCGGGGGGGGCAGATACGCAGTATTTT
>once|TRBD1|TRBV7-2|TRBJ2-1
CASSRSGQGGRGLSNEQFF
TGTGCCAGCAGCCGGTCGGGACAGGGGGGAAGGGGGCTTAGTAATGAGCAGTTCTTC
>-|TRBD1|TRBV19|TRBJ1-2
CASSIARGQVYGYTF
TGTGCCAGTAGTATAGCCAGGGGGCAGGTCTATGGCTACACCTTC
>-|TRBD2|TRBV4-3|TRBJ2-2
CASSQDGLAGGLGTGELFF
TGCGCCAGCAGCCAAGATGGACTAGCGGGGGGGCTTGGCACCGGGGAGCTGTTTTTT
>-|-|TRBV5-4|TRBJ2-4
CASSLAGQGKNIQYF
TGTGCCAGCAGCTTGGCCGGTCAGGGGAAAAACATTCAGTACTTC
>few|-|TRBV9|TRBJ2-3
CASSVLARTDTQYF
TGTGCCAGCAGCGTATTGGCCCGCACAGATACGCAGTATTTT
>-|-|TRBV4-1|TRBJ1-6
CASSQEMLLFLMDSPLHF
TGCGCCAGCAGCCAAGAAATGTTACTATTTTTAATGGATTCACCCCTCCACTTT
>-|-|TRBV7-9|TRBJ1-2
CASSLGLEVTYTF
TGTGCCAGCAGCTTAGGTCTAGAAGTAACCTACACCTTC
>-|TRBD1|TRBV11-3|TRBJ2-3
CASSRPGQGPGTDTQYF
TGTGCCAGCAGCAGACCGGGACAGGGACCAGGCACAGATACGCAGTATTTT
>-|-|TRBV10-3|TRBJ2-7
CAISESRNGAGTYEQYF
TGTGCCATCAGTGAGTCGAGAAACGGGGCGGGGACCTACGAGCAGTACTTC
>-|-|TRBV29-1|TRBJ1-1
CSVQVSSNTEAFF
TGCAGCGTTCAGGTCAGCTCGAACACTGAAGCTTTCTTT
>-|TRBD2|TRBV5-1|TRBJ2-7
CASSTILAGASYEQYF
TGCGCCAGCAGCACTATACTAGCGGGAGCCTCCTACGAGCAGTACTTC
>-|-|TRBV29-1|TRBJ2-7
CSVTGLVYEQYF
TGCAGCGTAACAGGGTTGGTCTACGAGCAGTACTTC
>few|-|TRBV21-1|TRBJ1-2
CASSTQGANYGYTF
TGTGCCAGCAGCACCCAGGGGGCGAACTATGGCTACACCTTC
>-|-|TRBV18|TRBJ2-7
CASSPIEQGTYEQYF
TGTGCCAGCTCACCAATTGAACAGGGAACCTACGAGCAGTACTTC
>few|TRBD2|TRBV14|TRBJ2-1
CASSQVGGVYNEQFF
TGTGCCAGCAGCCAAGTCGGGGGGGTATACAATGAGCAGTTCTTC
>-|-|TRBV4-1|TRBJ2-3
CASSPIPVAGTDTQYF
TGCGCCAGCAGCCCTATTCCTGTGGCGGGCACAGATACGCAGTATTTT
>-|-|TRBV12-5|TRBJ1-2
CASGPDRQGGYTF
TGTGCTAGTGGCCCAGACAGGCAGGGTGGCTACACCTTC
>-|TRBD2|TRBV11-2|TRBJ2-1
CASSAPGLAVYNEQFF
TGTGCCAGCAGCGCACCGGGACTAGCGGTTTACAATGAGCAGTTCTTC
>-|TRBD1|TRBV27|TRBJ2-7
CASSPTGLEQYF
TGTGCCAGCAGTCCGACAGGGCTCGAGCAGTACTTC
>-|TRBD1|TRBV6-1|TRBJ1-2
CASRVDRVASYGYTF
TGTGCCAGCAGGGTGGACAGGGTAGCATCCTATGGCTACACCTTC
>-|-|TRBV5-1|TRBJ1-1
CASSSSGALGTEAFF
TGCGCCAGCAGCTCATCAGGGGCGTTGGGCACTGAAGCTTTCTTT
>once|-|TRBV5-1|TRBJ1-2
CASSLGSGTYGYTF
TGCGCCAGCAGCTTGGGTTCGGGTACATATGGCTACACCTTC
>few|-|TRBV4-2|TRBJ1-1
CASSQAGSNTEAFF
TGTGCCAGCAGCCAAGCAGGATCGAACACTGAAGCTTTCTTT
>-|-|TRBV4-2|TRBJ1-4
CASRRGFNEKLFF
TGTGCCAGCAGACGAGGTTTTAATGAAAAACTGTTTTTT
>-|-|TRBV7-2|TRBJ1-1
CASSPQSGQVSEAFF
TGTGCCAGCAGCCCCCAGAGCGGGCAGGTTTCTGAAGCTTTCTTT
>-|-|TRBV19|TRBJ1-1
CASSIGFEAFF
TGTGCCAGTAGTATCGGGTTTGAAGCTTTCTTT
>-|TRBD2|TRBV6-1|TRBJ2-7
CASKGLAGAYEQYF
TGTGCCAGCAAGGGACTAGCGGGGGCCTACGAGCAGTACTTC
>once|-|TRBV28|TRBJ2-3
CASLGGGVGNTQYF
TGTGCCAGCCTGGGAGGGGGGGTAGGAAATACGCAGTATTTT
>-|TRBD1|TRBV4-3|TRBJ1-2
CASSHSTGNNYGYTF
TGCGCCAGCAGCCACTCGACAGGGAATAACTATGGCTACACCTTC
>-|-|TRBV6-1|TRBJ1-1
CASSSQRTEAFF
TGTGCCAGCAGTTCACAGCGGACTGAAGCTTTCTTT
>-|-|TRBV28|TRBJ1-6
CASSLTTGAASPLHF
TGTGCCAGCAGCCTGACCACCGGAGCGGCTTCACCCCTCCACTTT
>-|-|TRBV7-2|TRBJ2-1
CASSALGRYNEQFF
TGTGCCAGCAGCGCCCTCGGTCGTTACAATGAGCAGTTCTTC
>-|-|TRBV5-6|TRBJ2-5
CASSLSGVRETQYF
TGTGCCAGCAGCTTGTCAGGGGTGCGCGAGACCCAGTACTTC
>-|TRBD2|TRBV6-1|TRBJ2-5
CASSEAGRGMGETQYF
TGTGCCAGCAGTGAAGCAGGGAGGGGAATGGGAGAGACCCAGTACTTC
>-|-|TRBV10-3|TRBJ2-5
CAISGAAGETQYF
TGTGCCATCAGTGGAGCGGCCGGAGAGACCCAGTACTTC